This T cell receptor beta chain was observed in a study of cytomegalovirus exposure and HLA in healthy donors (dated by TCRdb to about 2017). Background on the whole study: According to an earlier analysis of a few hundred of the donors, 150 million to 200 million T cells yielded 90 million to 140 million unique TCR beta sequences and roughly 280 Gb of sequence data. An early release that covered about 600 HLA-typed donors contained approximately 300 gigabases of sequencing data and 65 million to 100 million unique TCR sequences. Of the roughly 390 genotyped donors, approximately 80% were placed in the genetic ancestry cluster associated with self-reported Caucasian donors. The study aimed to test whether cataloging public T cell receptors could reveal signatures of past pathogen exposure. The T cell repertoires of 666 subjects were profiled by immunosequencing and related to cytomegalovirus serostatus. In addition to the first cohort of approximately 670 subjects, a separate validation cohort of under 150 different subjects was used. To predict cytomegalovirus infection status, the study combined high-throughput TCR immunosequencing, statistical association of individual TCRs with disease status, and machine learning. To study patterns of TCR occurrence, a later analysis re-analyzed previously published TCR beta repertoires from around 700 donors and added high-resolution HLA genotyping. In the later analysis, no new phenotypic data were used to find candidate immune exposures; instead, reliance was placed on TCR beta sequences and their occurrence across donors. An earlier analysis of 587 of the donors applied high-throughput TCR beta sequencing to assess whether each TCR beta V gene segment acted as functional or pseudogenic. Donor age, sex, ethnicity and CMV serostatus were compiled alongside the repertoire data. A later genetic analysis used genome-wide SNP genotypes for 398 of the 666 donors, treating that subset as a discovery cohort. All discovery cohort repertoires had been generated using a single sequencing platform. HLA typing covered class I and class II loci at four-digit resolution. Typing coverage differed by locus: A, B, C, DRB1 and DQB1 were typed in about 620-640 donors, DQA1 in 500 to 550, DPA1 in around 580, and DPB1 in around 490. Roughly 5 DR-DQ haplotypes were handled as single units for association and clustering, since linkage in the cohort was strong. Across around 400 genotyped donors of the cohort, an average of approximately 220,000 unique TCR beta nucleotide sequences per donor were sequenced, and roughly 17% of those sequences were non-productive. What the work shows at the level of the full study, not this receptor alone: Broadly in line with IMGT annotations, most TCR beta V segments showed up in productive rearrangements about 87% or about 30% of the time in an earlier analysis of a few hundred of the donors. Specific HLA alleles were associated with more than 15,000 TCR beta sequences at a false discovery rate of 0.05 in a later analysis. Cytomegalovirus status was reported to be diagnosed by the classifier with high specificity and sensitivity in both the original and validation cohorts. In the study, approximately 160 TCR beta chains were listed as associated with cytomegalovirus. V-gene and J-gene trimming of TCR beta chains was associated with a missense DCLRE1C variant in a later genetic analysis, and the association was replicated in an independent cohort. Most TCR sequences were observed very rarely across donors, whereas some public TCRs were present in many individuals. Roughly uniform sequencing depth across donors was assumed in presence/absence analyses, although this assumption may not hold. In a later analysis, most CMV-associated TCR beta chains were found to appear HLA-restricted, with HLA associations seemingly driven largely by CMV exposure. Strong co-occurrence of HLA alleles, especially DR and DQ, made assigning TCR associations to individual alleles difficult. A cluster of highly shared sequence variants was judged likely to be a technical artifact of the sequencing pipeline. A further reported finding was that TCR beta sequences accurately predicted the HLA-A and HLA-B alleles for most subjects in the first cohort. A later analysis reported that several top co-occurrence clusters appeared linked to parvovirus B19, influenza, CMV and Epstein-Barr virus. In a later analysis, HLA-associated TCR beta chains were found to be more clonally expanded and to have lower generation probabilities than equally common non-associated chains. It was suggested by the authors that the approach could potentially be generalized to other disease states and immunological phenotypes. In a later genetic analysis, fewer N-insertions in productive TCRs were reported among donors in an Asian-associated ancestry cluster than the approximately 670-donor mean. Correlated functional status among segregating V segments might be attributable to linkage disequilibrium, but an unknown experimental factor could not be ruled out. Some IMGT-functional V segments, including TRBV6-2 and TRBV6-3, could not be told apart with the 87-base-pair reads, so those segments were excluded. About 17 rarely observed V segments, including chromosome 9 orphons, were excluded from the earlier analysis of approximately 600 of the donors because counts were too low. A later analysis found that TCR association rates varied across HLA loci, with DRB1 alleles showing the most associated TCRs and HLA-C alleles the fewest. HLA typing was unavailable for some donors at each locus, so association tests used only the typed subset. For the cohort, immune exposure information was limited to CMV serostatus. The cohort was sequenced for TCR beta chains only, and without alpha or paired-chain data the features that could be detected were limited. In vitro tests confirmed that a few of the cytomegalovirus-associated TCR beta chains recognize cytomegalovirus antigens.

The cohort was made up of 650 to 700 healthy bone marrow donors. At the time of sampling, every cohort member was nominally healthy, though immune exposures that went unrecorded were likely present. The donor was CMV seropositive and belonged to the group of 250 to 350 seropositive cohort members. Every donor gave a peripheral blood sample, and the peripheral blood mononuclear cells from that sample were used for TCR beta sequencing. Genomic DNA was extracted from the blood cell samples with the Qiagen DNeasy Blood Extraction Kit. The method behind the library was the immunoSEQ multiplex PCR assay. For the multiplex PCR, a mixture combining 60 forward primers for TCR Vbeta segments and 13 reverse primers for TCR Jbeta segments was used. The CDR3 region of rearranged TCR beta genes was amplified from genomic DNA with a multiplex PCR assay. Amplified TCR beta libraries were sequenced as 87-base-pair reads on the Illumina HiSeq System. The authors' pipeline ran thus. In a later analysis, approximately 74 million unique TCR beta chains were counted across the 650 to 700 repertoires, and about 9.9 million of these chains were shared by at least two donors. To remove PCR and sequencing errors, raw reads were error-corrected and collapsed into unique sequences using a nearest-neighbor algorithm that merged closely related sequences. CDR3 sequences were aligned to IMGT reference sequences to assign V, D and J gene segments. For a sequence to be retained, a match of at least six nucleotides to both a V gene segment and a J gene segment was required. A rearrangement counted as productive if the CDR3 had no stop codons and remained in frame with V and J, and every other rearrangement counted as non-productive. Following IMGT convention, CDR3 was defined as the stretch from the second conserved V-encoded cysteine to the conserved J-encoded phenylalanine. Sequences without an unambiguous match to a single V gene segment were excluded from the earlier analysis of a few hundred of the donors. An earlier analysis of 587 of the donors called V segments functional above 56.7% productive rearrangements and segregating when the between-donor standard deviation exceeded 5%. A statistical classification framework was built to diagnose cytomegalovirus status from the catalog of TCR beta chain sequences. V and J gene assignment, in a later analysis, came from comparing TCR nucleotide sequences with IMGT/GENE-DB human TR gene sequences. The TCRdist pipeline was used in a later analysis to assign CDR3 sequences and most-parsimonious VDJ recombination scenarios. In a later analysis, each TCR beta chain was defined by its CDR3 amino acid sequence together with its V-gene family, and reads lacking a unique V-gene family were excluded. A later analysis removed nearly 600 highly shared, low-generation-probability nucleotide sequences to deal with suspected cross-contamination and a sequencing artifact. In a later analysis, a clonal expansion index was calculated for each public chain from normalized within-repertoire ranks of inferred template counts. Generation probabilities in a later analysis came from a VDJ recombination model fitted to out-of-frame rearrangements, and those results were checked against IGoR. In a later analysis, hypergeometric tests were used to score TCR-TCR, TCR-HLA and TCR-CMV co-occurrence, with a repertoire-size bias correction applied to TCR pairs. In a later analysis, false discovery rates were estimated by permuting HLA or CMV assignments 20 times. In a later analysis, co-occurring TCRs were grouped using DBSCAN, with TCRdist sequence similarity added in when clustering inside HLA-allele-positive subsets. Co-occurrence clustering excluded repertoires with fewer than 30,000 or more than 120,000 public chains, plus five with anomalous nucleotide sharing. Not all clones reach the TCRdb copy of this immuneACCESS table, which keeps in-frame sequences only. Checked studies attribute under half of the gap to unresolved V genes and leave the rest unexplained. V, J and clone size are taken as reported in that table, and D and trimming were inferred from the DNA itself. The sample data list more than 95,000 clones, and around two thirds of these were observed just once. The ten largest clones capture 8.5% to 9.5% of the sample.

This clone was picked up one time. Its antigen target is currently unknown. No base quality values were provided; no much bigger clone lies one nucleotide off. Measured from the cysteine to the phenylalanine, the CDR3 is 13 residues long. Only the CDR3 DNA stays, 39 bases, in frame from base 1. CDR1 and CDR2 are read off the germline V gene as KGHSY and FQNENV. A distance of 5 bases separates the germline ends of V and J, which lose 0 bases and 5 bases respectively. The sequence was collected from a woman in her thirties or forties in good health and CMV-seropositive. Specimen: PBMCs. In this chain, TRBV16 is recombined with TRBJ1-5; a tentative D match to TRBD1 spans 5 bases. The CDR3 amino acid sequence is: CASSQSQDQPQHF. The nucleotide sequence reads as follows: TGTGCCAGCAGCCAATCACAGGATCAGCCCCAGCATTTT.